This T cell receptor beta chain was found in a study of PD-L1 blockade in urothelial cancer. As for the study in general: Patients initiated atezolizumab at some point between 2013 and 2015 at 1,200 mg intravenously every 3 weeks.

This clone has only one observation. Clones were sequenced by immunoSEQ multiplex PCR, and TCRdb holds only the in-frame ones, with some missing. The sample includes 30,000 to 35,000 clones, about 79% of them seen just once. This CDR3 comprises 15 residues. Looked up from germline, CDR1 is MNHNS and CDR2 is SASEGT. Trimming took 3 bases from V and 8 from J; bases not matched to a gene: 9. The sequencing used PBMCs, collected around atezolizumab (anti-PD-L1) treatment. The sequence derives from a man between 60 and 70 years old with urothelial cancer. This rearrangement joins TRBV6-1 to TRBJ2-1; TRBD2 matches at 8 bases. The CDR3 spells CASSDGAGGFDEQFF. The DNA for the CDR3 is TGTGCCAGCAGTGACGGTGCGGGGGGTTTCGATGAGCAGTTCTTC.